One sample yielded the 9 T cell receptor beta chains listed below, sequenced in a study of regulatory T cells in long-lasting Graves disease. Time point indicated: newly diagnosed GD, antithyroid drugs for less than 3 months. After RNA was extracted from PBMCs, the TCR library was made from it. The TCR beta library used iRepertoire HTBI primers with Arm-PCR amplification of CDR3. TCRdb independently ran MiXCR on the multiplex PCR reads; one entry per CDR3 protein. The data show 560,000 or so distinct CDR3 sequences, about 16% seen once. The sample was also reused in another study, on T cells in Graves' hyperthyroidism and ophthalmopathy.

The input for sequencing was peripheral blood mononuclear cells (PBMCs), taken at new diagnosis, from a patient treated with antithyroid drugs. The source of these receptors is a man in his late teens or twenties with Graves disease.

In its sample, this clonotype was seen many times. The chain is built from TRBV20-1 and TRBJ2-5; tentatively, D is TRBD2 (5 bases). With 1 base removed from V and 0 bases from J, the gap between germline ends came to 12 bases. Germline V CDR1 and CDR2: DFQATT, SNEGSKA (reference sequence). The CDR3 is made up of 15 amino acids. CDR3: CSARVPSTNQETQYF. In DNA, the CDR3 is TGCAGTGCTAGAGTCCCTAGCACAAACCAAGAGACCCAGTACTTC.

Many counts were recorded for this clonotype. CDR3 sequence reads: CSARGSANTGELFF. The CDR3 nucleotides are TGCAGTGCTAGGGGCAGCGCGAACACCGGGGAGCTGTTTTTT. The V gene is TRBV20-1, the J gene TRBJ2-2; the D is unclear. The CDR3 is 14 amino acids. Per the germline V gene, CDR1 is DFQATT and CDR2 is SNEGSKA (reference sequence). Trimming cost V 3 bases and J 0 bases, with 8 bases left between them.

The chain uses TRBV11-1 and TRBJ2-1, with TRBD2 matching over 8 bases. With V trimmed by 5 bases and J by 3 bases, 12 bases remained unmatched. The CDR3 sequence is 17 residues long. The germline V gene encodes CDR1 SGHAT and CDR2 FQDESV (reference sequence). In DNA, the CDR3 is TGTGCCAGCAGCCAAGAGGAGCGGGAGTTGGGCTACAATGAGCAGTTCTTC. It encodes CASSQEERELGYNEQFF. The whole variable domain, remainder taken from reference TRBV11-1 and TRBJ2-1, is EAEVAQSPRYKITEKSQAVAFWCDPISGHATLYWYRQILGQGPELLVQFQDESVVDDSQLPKDRFSAERLKGVDSTLKIQPAELGDSAMYLCASSQEERELGYNEQFFGPGTRLTVL.

The V call is TRBV28, the J call TRBJ1-1; 7 bases match TRBD1. Germline CDR1 and CDR2: MDHEN and SYDVKM. V shed 3 bases, J shed 4 bases, and the junction held 8 bases outside the gene matches. The CDR3 is 15 amino acids. CDR3 DNA: TGTGCCAGCAGTTTGAAGGGGGCCGCTCGCACTGAAGCTTTCTTT. This gives the protein CASSLKGAARTEAFF.

This chain's CDR3 is CASKKTGNPYEQYF. CDR3 bases: TGTGCTAGTAAAAAGACAGGGAATCCCTACGAGCAGTACTTC. The chain couples TRBV12-5 to TRBJ2-7; 7 nucleotides align to TRBD1. The CDR3 covers 14 residues. The germline CDR1 and CDR2 sequences are LGHNT and FRNRAP. After removal of 8 bases from V and 2 bases from J, the junction contained 9 bases not matched to a gene.

This clonotype was detected only a few times. V is TRBV10-3 and J is TRBJ1-5, with 8 bases identical to TRBD1. Germline CDR1 reads ENHRY; CDR2 reads SYGVKD. V lost 6 bases and J lost 3; bases outside the gene matches: 4. This CDR3 contains 14 residues. The CDR3 protein is CAIRRQGINQPQHF. The DNA of the CDR3 is TGTGCCATCAGGCGACAGGGGATCAATCAGCCCCAGCATTTT.

This clonotype turned up a few times. The chain links TRBV18 to TRBJ1-2, with D possibly being TRBD1 (5 bases). This CDR3 is 12 amino acids long. Looked up from germline, CDR1 is KGHSH and CDR2 is LQKENI. The V and J ends lost 4 bases and 7 bases respectively, with 10 bases between them. In DNA, the CDR3 is TGTGCCAGCTCACAGCCAGGGTTTGGCTACACCTTC. Translating it yields CASSQPGFGYTF.

V is TRBV20-1 and J is TRBJ2-1, with 13 bases identical to TRBD2. There are 14 residues in the CDR3. V shed 6 bases, J shed 6 bases, and the junction held 5 bases outside the gene matches. Looked up from germline, CDR1 is DFQATT and CDR2 is SNEGSKA (reference sequence). The CDR3 spells CSAALAGGPNEQFF. The DNA for the CDR3 is TGCAGTGCGGCACTAGCGGGAGGGCCCAATGAGCAGTTCTTC.

At least ten counts were recorded for this clonotype. The rearrangement links TRBV5-1 to TRBJ1-2; D is undetermined. Trimming removed 0 bases from V and 6 bases from J, with 9 bases in between. CDR3 length equals 13 residues. Germline V lookup: CDR1 SGHRS, CDR2 YFSETQ. Here the CDR3 reads CASSLALENGYTF. CDR3 bases: TGCGCCAGCAGCTTGGCCCTGGAGAATGGCTACACCTTC.